Listed here is a single T cell receptor beta chain. What it binds is not known. This record belongs to a study of cytomegalovirus exposure and HLA in healthy donors. Study findings and constraints: When a later analysis was performed, an Asian-associated ancestry cluster reportedly had fewer N-insertions than the approximately 600-donor mean. Earlier analysis looked at TCR beta V segments, and most were productive about 87% or about 30% of the time. Analyses of presence and absence presupposed an approximately uniform sequencing depth across donors.

CDR3 length equals 16 residues. The PCR employed 60 Vbeta primers together with 13 Jbeta primers. The method was immunoSEQ multiplex PCR; TCRdb's version includes in-frame clones alone and lacks a portion of them. The sample includes almost 70,000 clones, under 80% of them seen just once. The gene calls are TRBV21-1 and TRBJ1-2; no check of the table's D call, TRBD1, against the DNA was made. TRBV21-1 is a pseudogene locus. The sequenced sample was PBMCs. This clonotype originated in a male donor in good health and CMV-seropositive. The CDR3 DNA is TGTGCCAGCAGCACCGGATCGGACATTAACCCCTATGGCTACACCTTC. Its protein product is CASSTGSDINPYGYTF.